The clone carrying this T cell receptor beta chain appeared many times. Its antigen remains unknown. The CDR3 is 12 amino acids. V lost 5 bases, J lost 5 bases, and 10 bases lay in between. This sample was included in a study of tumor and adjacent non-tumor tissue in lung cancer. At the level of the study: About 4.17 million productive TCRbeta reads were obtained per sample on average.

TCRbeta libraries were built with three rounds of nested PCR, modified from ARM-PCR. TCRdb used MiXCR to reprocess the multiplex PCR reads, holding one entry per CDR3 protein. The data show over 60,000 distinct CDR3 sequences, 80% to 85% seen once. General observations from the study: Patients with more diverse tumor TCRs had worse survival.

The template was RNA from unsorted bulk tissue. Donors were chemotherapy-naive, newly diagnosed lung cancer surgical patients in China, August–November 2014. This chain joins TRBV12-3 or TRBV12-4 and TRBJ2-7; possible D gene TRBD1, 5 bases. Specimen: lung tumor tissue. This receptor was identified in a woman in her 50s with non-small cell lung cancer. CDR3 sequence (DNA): TGTGCCAGCAGTCTTTCAGGGAACGAGCAGTACTTC. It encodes CASSLSGNEQYF.